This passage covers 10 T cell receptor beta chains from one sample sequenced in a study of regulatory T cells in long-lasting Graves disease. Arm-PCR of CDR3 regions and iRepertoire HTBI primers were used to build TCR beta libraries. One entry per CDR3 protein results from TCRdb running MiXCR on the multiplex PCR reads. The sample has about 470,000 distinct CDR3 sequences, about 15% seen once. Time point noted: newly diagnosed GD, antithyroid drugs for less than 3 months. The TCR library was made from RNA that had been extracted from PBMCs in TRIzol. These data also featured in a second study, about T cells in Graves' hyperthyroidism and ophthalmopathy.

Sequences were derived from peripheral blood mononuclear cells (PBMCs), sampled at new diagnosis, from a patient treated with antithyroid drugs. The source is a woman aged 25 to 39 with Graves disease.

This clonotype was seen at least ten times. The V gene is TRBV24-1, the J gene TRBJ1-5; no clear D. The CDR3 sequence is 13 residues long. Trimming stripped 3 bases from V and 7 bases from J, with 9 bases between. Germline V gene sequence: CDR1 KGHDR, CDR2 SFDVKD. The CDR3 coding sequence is TGTGCCACCAGTGATAGGGCGGGACAGCCCCAGCATTTT. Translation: CATSDRAGQPQHF.

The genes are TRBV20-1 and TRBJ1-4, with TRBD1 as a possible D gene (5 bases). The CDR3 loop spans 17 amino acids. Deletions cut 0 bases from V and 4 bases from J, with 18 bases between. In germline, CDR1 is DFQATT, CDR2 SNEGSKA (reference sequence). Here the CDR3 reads CSARDGIVGRDNEKLFF. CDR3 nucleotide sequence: TGCAGTGCTAGAGATGGCATCGTGGGGCGAGATAATGAAAAACTGTTTTTT.

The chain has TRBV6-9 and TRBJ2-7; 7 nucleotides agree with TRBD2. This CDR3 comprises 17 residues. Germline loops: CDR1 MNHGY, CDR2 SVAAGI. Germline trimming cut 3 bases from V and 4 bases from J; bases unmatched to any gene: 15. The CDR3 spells CASSYGGIMGRGYEQYF. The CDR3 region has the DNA TGTGCCAGCAGTTACGGAGGGATAATGGGGAGGGGATACGAGCAGTACTTC.

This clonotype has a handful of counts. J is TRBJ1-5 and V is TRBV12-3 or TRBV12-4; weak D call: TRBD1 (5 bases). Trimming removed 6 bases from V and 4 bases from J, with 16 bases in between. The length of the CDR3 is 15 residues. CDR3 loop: CASRISLDRNQPQHF. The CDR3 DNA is TGTGCCAGCAGGATTAGCCTTGACAGAAATCAGCCCCAGCATTTT.

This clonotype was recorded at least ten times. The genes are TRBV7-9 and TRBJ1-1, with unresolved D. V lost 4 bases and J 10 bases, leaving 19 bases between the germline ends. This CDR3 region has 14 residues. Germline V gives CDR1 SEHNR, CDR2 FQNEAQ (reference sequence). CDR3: CASSSVGHGSSAFF. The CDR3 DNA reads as TGTGCCAGCAGCTCGGTGGGTCACGGCTCATCAGCTTTCTTT.

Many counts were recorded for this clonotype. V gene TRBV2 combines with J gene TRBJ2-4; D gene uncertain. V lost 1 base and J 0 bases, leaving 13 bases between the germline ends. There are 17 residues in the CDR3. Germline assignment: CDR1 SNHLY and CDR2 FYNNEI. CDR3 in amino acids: CASSEGARRRAKNIQYF. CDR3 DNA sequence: TGTGCCAGCAGTGAAGGAGCGCGACGGAGAGCCAAAAACATTCAGTACTTC.

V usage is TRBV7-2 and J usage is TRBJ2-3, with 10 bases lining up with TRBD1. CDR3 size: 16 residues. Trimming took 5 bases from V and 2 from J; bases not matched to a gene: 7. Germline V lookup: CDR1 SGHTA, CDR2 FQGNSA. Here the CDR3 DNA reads TGTGCCAGCAGCCTTTTGACAGGGGGCACCACAGATACGCAGTATTTT. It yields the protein CASSLLTGGTTDTQYF.

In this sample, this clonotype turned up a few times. CDR3 protein: CASSLGGRSGYEQYF. CDR3 sequence (DNA): TGCGCCAGCAGCCTCGGGGGGAGGAGCGGGTACGAGCAGTACTTC. The chain combines TRBV5-1 with TRBJ2-7, with 7 bases lining up with TRBD2. This CDR3 has 15 residues. The ends lost 4 bases at V and 4 bases at J; junction bases unmatched: 11. Per the germline V gene, CDR1 is SGHRS and CDR2 is YFSETQ. Combining the CDR3 with reference TRBV5-1 and TRBJ2-7 gives the whole variable domain KAGVTQTPRYLIKTRGQQVTLSCSPISGHRSVSWYQQTPGQGLQFLFEYFSETQRNKGNFPGRFSGRQFSNSRSEMNVSTLELGDSALYLCASSLGGRSGYEQYFGPGTRLTVT.

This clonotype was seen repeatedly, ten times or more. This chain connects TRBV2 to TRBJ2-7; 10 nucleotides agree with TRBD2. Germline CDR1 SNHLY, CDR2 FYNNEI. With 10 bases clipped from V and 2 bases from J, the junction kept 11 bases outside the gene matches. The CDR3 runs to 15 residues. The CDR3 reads CATQIVAGGPYEQYF. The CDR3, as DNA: TGTGCCACACAAATTGTAGCGGGAGGACCCTACGAGCAGTACTTC.

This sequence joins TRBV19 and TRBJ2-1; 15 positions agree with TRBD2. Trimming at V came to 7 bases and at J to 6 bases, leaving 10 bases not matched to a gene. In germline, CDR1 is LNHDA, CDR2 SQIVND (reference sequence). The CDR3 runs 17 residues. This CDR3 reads CASNSGTSGRKGNEQFF. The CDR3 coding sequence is TGTGCCAGTAACTCCGGGACTAGCGGGAGGAAGGGCAATGAGCAGTTCTTC.